This is a list of T cell receptor beta chains from one sample in a study of PD-1 blockade in classical Hodgkin lymphoma. Sequenced by immunoSEQ multiplex PCR; TCRdb stores in-frame clones only, minus some. The repertoire holds about 24,000 clones, with under 95% as singletons. Source material: CD4+ T cells from blood. The origin of the receptors is a human donor with classical Hodgkin lymphoma. CDR3s include the opening cysteine and the closing phenylalanine or tryptophan. The D gene is left open where the match is weak. A row's size may be missing; if present it is once, few, many or a size class.

D,size,J,V,DNA,CDR3
-,-,TRBJ2-3,TRBV18,TGTGCCAGCTCACCACCCCGTGCAACAGGAGCCTGGACAGATACGCAGTATTTT,CASSPPRATGAWTDTQYF
-,-,TRBJ2-3,TRBV18,TGTGCCAGCTCACCACTAGGACTGGAACTTAGCACAGATACGCAGTATTTT,CASSPLGLELSTDTQYF
TRBD2,-,TRBJ2-2,TRBV7-7,TGTGCCAGCAGCTTACTGGCGGGGGGCAACACCGGGGAGCTGTTTTTT,CASSLLAGGNTGELFF
-,few,TRBJ1-2,TRBV7-9,TGTGCCAGCAGCTTAGGTGGCTTTCGGGGCTATGGCTACACCTTC,CASSLGGFRGYGYTF
-,-,TRBJ2-7,TRBV25-1,TGTGCCAGAGGAATGGTCGGGAGCTACGAGCAGTACTTC,CARGMVGSYEQYF
-,-,TRBJ2-3,TRBV30,TGTGCCTGGAGTGGTTTAGGAGGGGGGGCCCCAGATACGCAGTATTTT,CAWSGLGGGAPDTQYF
TRBD1,-,TRBJ2-1,TRBV5-5,TGTGCCAGCAGCGGGACAGGGTATGAGCAGTTCTTC,CASSGTGYEQFF
-,-,TRBJ2-1,TRBV19,TGTGCCAGTAGGGCCCACGGGGAAGGATCCTACAATGAGCAGTTCTTC,CASRAHGEGSYNEQFF
TRBD1,-,TRBJ1-2,TRBV19,TGTGCCAGTAGTTCCCGGGACAGATATGGCTACACCTTC,CASSSRDRYGYTF
-,-,TRBJ2-7,TRBV5-1,TGCGCCAGCAGCCTGGACAGTTTCTCCTACGAGCAGTACTTC,CASSLDSFSYEQYF
-,once,TRBJ1-6,TRBV5-1,TGCGCCAGCAGCTTGGACCGCTATCTCAATTCACCCCTCCACTTT,CASSLDRYLNSPLHF
-,-,TRBJ1-2,TRBV5-6,TGTGCCAGCCGGAGATACTACAGGGATTGGGTCTATGGCTACACCTTC,CASRRYYRDWVYGYTF
TRBD1,-,TRBJ2-7,TRBV7-8,TGTGCCAGCAGCATAGTAGGGACAGGGGACTCCTACGAGCAGTACTTC,CASSIVGTGDSYEQYF
-,-,TRBJ1-1,TRBV29-1,TGCAGCGTTGGAGGGGCCGCCGAAGCTTTCTTT,CSVGGAAEAFF
TRBD1,-,TRBJ1-4,TRBV6-6,TGTGCCAGCAGTACCGGACAGGGAAGACTGTTTTTT,CASSTGQGRLFF
-,-,TRBJ1-2,TRBV4-3,TGCGCCAGCAGCCAAGAACCCCAAGGGGACTATGGCTACACCTTC,CASSQEPQGDYGYTF
-,-,TRBJ1-1,TRBV5-1,TGCGCCAGCAGCTTGGGATCTGGGGTCGGGGGAAACACTGAAGCTTTCTTT,CASSLGSGVGGNTEAFF
TRBD1,-,TRBJ2-2,TRBV4-3,TGCGCCAGCAGCCAAGATAGGGGGCGCACCGGGGAGCTGTTTTTT,CASSQDRGRTGELFF
-,once,TRBJ2-5,TRBV5-6,TGTGCCAGCAGCTCCGTCGGGGGACTGAAAGAGACCCAGTACTTC,CASSSVGGLKETQYF
-,-,TRBJ2-7,TRBV11-1,TGTGCCAGCAGCCCCCCAAGAGGGTACGAGCAGTACTTC,CASSPPRGYEQYF
-,-,TRBJ2-1,TRBV21-1,TGTGCCAGCAGCAAAGATTCGACAGGGGGATCCTACAATGAGCAGTTCTTC,CASSKDSTGGSYNEQFF
-,-,TRBJ2-2,TRBV7-2,TGTGCCAGCAGCCCCCGCCCCACTAACTATGCCGGGGAGCTGTTTTTT,CASSPRPTNYAGELFF
-,-,TRBJ1-6,TRBV25-1,TGTGCCAGCACCCAGTTTAATTCACCCCTCCACTTT,CASTQFNSPLHF
TRBD1,-,TRBJ1-2,TRBV7-9,TGTGCCAGCAGCCCCCGACAGGGAGCTAACTATGGCTACACCTTC,CASSPRQGANYGYTF
-,once,TRBJ2-3,TRBV9,TGTGCCAGCAGCGTAGAGTGGGGGGCGGGCACAGATACGCAGTATTTT,CASSVEWGAGTDTQYF
-,few,TRBJ2-6,TRBV6-6,TGTGCCAGCAGTCGGGGTACAGAACCCCCCGTCCTGACTTTC,CASSRGTEPPVLTF
-,-,TRBJ2-3,TRBV30,TGTGCCTGGGTTGGGGCGGGGGCAGAAGATACGCAGTATTTT,CAWVGAGAEDTQYF
-,once,TRBJ2-5,TRBV2,TGTGCCAGCTGGCAGCTGAACAAAGAGACCCAGTACTTC,CASWQLNKETQYF
TRBD1,-,TRBJ1-2,TRBV2,TGTGCCAGCAGTGAAGCCTTCCCGGACAGGGCTTTCTATGGCTACACCTTC,CASSEAFPDRAFYGYTF
-,-,TRBJ2-1,TRBV28,TGTGCCAGCAGTTTATTCGGCGGGACCTACAATGAGCAGTTCTTC,CASSLFGGTYNEQFF
TRBD1,-,TRBJ1-4,TRBV4-2,TGTGCCAGCAGCCAGGTACAGGGGGGCGTAACTAATGAAAAACTGTTTTTT,CASSQVQGGVTNEKLFF
-,-,TRBJ2-4,TRBV10-1,TGCGCCAGCAGCAGGGCTCGAGGGGATCACATTCAGTACTTC,CASSRARGDHIQYF
-,-,TRBJ2-3,TRBV5-4,TGTGCCAGCAGCTCAAGGACGGCAGATACGCAGTATTTT,CASSSRTADTQYF
-,once,TRBJ2-6,TRBV6-5,TGTGCCAGCAGTTTCACCAGGGGTACTGGGGCCAACGTCCTGACTTTC,CASSFTRGTGANVLTF
-,-,TRBJ2-7,TRBV5-1,TGCGCCAGCAGCCTTAAGTCACAGGGTTACGAGCAGTACTTC,CASSLKSQGYEQYF
-,-,TRBJ2-3,TRBV7-2,TGTGCCAGCAGTCGGATGGGGGGGGCGTTCGAGCAGTATTTT,CASSRMGGAFEQYF
-,-,TRBJ2-7,TRBV7-2,TGTGCCAGCAGCCTTGGGACACCCTACGAGCAGTACTTC,CASSLGTPYEQYF
-,-,TRBJ2-2,TRBV2,TGTGCCAGCAGTGAATGGGGGCAGATGAACACCGGGGAGCTGTTTTTT,CASSEWGQMNTGELFF
-,-,TRBJ2-1,TRBV30,TGTGCCTGGAGTGTACGGGGGGCCGGGGAGCAGTTCTTC,CAWSVRGAGEQFF
-,once,TRBJ1-2,TRBV4-3,TGCGCCAGCAGCCAAGCAGGGGCGGATGGCTACACCTTC,CASSQAGADGYTF